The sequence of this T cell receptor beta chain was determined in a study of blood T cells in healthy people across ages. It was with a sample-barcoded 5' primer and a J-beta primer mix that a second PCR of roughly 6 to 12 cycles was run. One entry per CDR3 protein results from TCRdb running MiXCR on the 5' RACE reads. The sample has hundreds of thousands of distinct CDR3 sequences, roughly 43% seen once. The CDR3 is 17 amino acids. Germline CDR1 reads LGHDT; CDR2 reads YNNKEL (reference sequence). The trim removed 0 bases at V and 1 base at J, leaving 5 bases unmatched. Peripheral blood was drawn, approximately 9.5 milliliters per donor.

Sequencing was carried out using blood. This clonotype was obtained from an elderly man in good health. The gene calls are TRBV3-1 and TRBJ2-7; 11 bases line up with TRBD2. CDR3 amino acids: CASSQDWRLAGSYEQYF. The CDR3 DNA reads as TGTGCCAGCAGCCAAGATTGGAGACTAGCGGGATCCTACGAGCAGTACTTC.